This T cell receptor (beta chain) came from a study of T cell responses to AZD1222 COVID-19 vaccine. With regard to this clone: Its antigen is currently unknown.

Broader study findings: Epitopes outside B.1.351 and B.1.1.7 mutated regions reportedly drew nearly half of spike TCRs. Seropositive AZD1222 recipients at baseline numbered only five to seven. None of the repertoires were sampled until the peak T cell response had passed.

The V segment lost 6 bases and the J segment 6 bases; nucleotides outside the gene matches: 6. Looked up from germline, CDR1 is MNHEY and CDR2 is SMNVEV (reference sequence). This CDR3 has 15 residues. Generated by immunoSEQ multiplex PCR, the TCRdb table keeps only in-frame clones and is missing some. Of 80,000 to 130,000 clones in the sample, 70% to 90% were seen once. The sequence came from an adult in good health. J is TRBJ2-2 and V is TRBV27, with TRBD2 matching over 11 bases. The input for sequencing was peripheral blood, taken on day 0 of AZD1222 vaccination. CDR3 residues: CASRASGRISGELFF. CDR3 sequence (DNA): TGTGCCAGCAGAGCTAGCGGGAGGATTTCCGGGGAGCTGTTTTTT.